In this sample, the clone carrying this T cell receptor beta chain is large. The data derive from a study of high-grade serous ovarian cancer treatment subgroups. TCRdb's copy holds only in-frame clones and misses some; the assay was immunoSEQ multiplex PCR. Among more than 7,500 clones listed, approximately 90% were seen once. The CDR3 loop spans 16 amino acids. CDR1 and CDR2 (germline): LGHNA, YNFKEQ. With 4 bases clipped from V and 0 bases from J, the junction kept 5 bases outside the gene matches. The tumor samples were collected prior to definitive surgery or chemotherapy. The V call is TRBV4-2, the J call TRBJ2-3; the match to TRBD2 covers 9 bases. This sequence originates from a human donor with high-grade serous ovarian cancer. The sequenced sample was tumor tissue. The CDR3 sequence: CASSRRLAASTDTQYF. Here the CDR3 DNA reads TGTGCCAGCAGCCGAAGACTAGCGGCTAGCACAGATACGCAGTATTTT.